The 13 T cell receptor beta chains reported below all come from one sample, sequenced in a study of cytomegalovirus exposure and HLA in healthy donors. PCR amplification relied on 60 Vbeta primers (plus 13 Jbeta primers). The repertoire was sequenced with immunoSEQ multiplex PCR; TCRdb's copy has only in-frame clones and lacks some. The sample lists about 110,000 clones, around four fifths occurring once. Sequenced sample: PBMCs. The source of these receptors is a woman between 40 and 50 years old in good health and CMV-seronegative.

The chain has TRBV25-1 and TRBJ2-1, with TRBD2 matching over 11 bases. Germline CDR1 reads MGHDK; CDR2 reads SYGVNS. Germline trimming cut 6 bases from V and 4 bases from J; bases unmatched to any gene: 5. This CDR3 has 15 amino acids. CDR3 nucleotides: TGTGCCAGCAGATCCGGGACTAGCGGTTACAATGAGCAGTTCTTC. Amino acids: CASRSGTSGYNEQFF. Variable domain in full (rest from reference TRBV25-1 and TRBJ2-1): EADIYQTPRYLVIGTGKKITLECSQTMGHDKMYWYQQDPGMELHLIHYSYGVNSTEKGDLSSESTVSRIRTEHFPLTLESARPSHTSQYLCASRSGTSGYNEQFFGPGTRLTVL.

The CDR3 nucleotides read TGTGCCAGCAGCAAACTAGCGGAGGCCTCCTACGAGCAGTACTTC. Protein product: CASSKLAEASYEQYF. The rearrangement uses TRBV7-2 and TRBJ2-7; 8 nucleotides match TRBD2. The V segment lost 5 bases and the J segment 0 bases; nucleotides outside the gene matches: 6. Germline values: CDR1 SGHTA, CDR2 FQGNSA. The CDR3 extends over 15 amino acids.

V gene TRBV5-6 combines with J gene TRBJ1-6; possible D gene TRBD1, 5 bases. Trimming left V 4 bases short and J 2 bases short, with 10 bases between. The germline CDR1 and CDR2 sequences are SGHDT and YYEEEE. The CDR3 consists of 15 residues. CDR3 nucleotide sequence: TGTGCCAGCAGCCAGGGTTTTACCTATAATTCACCCCTCCACTTT. Residues: CASSQGFTYNSPLHF.

The CDR3 region is CASRTGEQPQHF. CDR3 nucleotide sequence: TGTGCCAGCCGGACAGGGGAACAGCCCCAGCATTTT. V gene TRBV6-6 combines with J gene TRBJ1-5, with TRBD1 identical over 9 bases. The CDR3 covers 12 residues. In germline, CDR1 is MNHNY, CDR2 SVGAGI (reference sequence). With V trimmed by 8 bases and J by 7 bases, 3 bases remained unmatched.

This rearrangement joins TRBV6-1 to TRBJ2-2; the D is unclear. The V gene lost 0 bases and the J gene lost 11 bases, with 13 bases spanning the gap. The CDR3 has 14 amino acids. Germline CDR1 reads MNHNS; CDR2 reads SASEGT. This CDR3 is CASSEARRKDELFF. DNA of the CDR3: TGTGCCAGCAGTGAAGCGCGGCGGAAAGACGAGCTGTTTTTT.

The chain has TRBV2 and TRBJ2-7; 7 bases map to TRBD2. This CDR3 has 15 residues. Germline CDR1 and CDR2: SNHLY and FYNNEI. Trimming cost V 5 bases and J 0 bases; bases outside gene matches: 7. This CDR3 is CASSYRGGGSYEQYF. CDR3 nucleotides: TGTGCCAGCAGTTACCGCGGGGGAGGCTCCTACGAGCAGTACTTC.

The chain is built from TRBV9 and TRBJ2-3; no clear D. With 0 bases removed from V and 5 bases from J, the gap between germline ends came to 16 bases. Germline V gives CDR1 SGDLS, CDR2 YYNGEE. CDR3 length equals 16 residues. The CDR3 spells CASSVVERLVGDTQYF. The CDR3 DNA reads TGTGCCAGCAGCGTAGTGGAGAGACTTGTCGGAGATACGCAGTATTTT.

The chain uses TRBV4-3 and TRBJ1-1; possibly TRBD1 for D (5 bases). V was shortened by 3 bases and J by 5 bases, with 16 bases between the two germline ends. CDR3 length: 15 residues. Germline V CDR1 and CDR2: LGHNA, YSLEER. The CDR3, as DNA: TGCGCCAGCAGCCACTCGACAGAATCCTCAACTGAAGCTTTCTTT. Protein sequence: CASSHSTESSTEAFF.

The CDR3 sequence: CASSVTGTGPSQETQYF. The CDR3 coding sequence is TGTGCCAGCAGCGTTACCGGGACAGGACCATCCCAAGAGACCCAGTACTTC. The chain combines TRBV9 with TRBJ2-5, with 8 bases fitting TRBD1. J lost 1 base, V lost 2 bases, and 10 bases had no gene match. Germline values: CDR1 SGDLS, CDR2 YYNGEE. The CDR3 is 17 amino acids.

V gene TRBV2 combines with J gene TRBJ2-5, with TRBD2 matching over 11 bases. Germline lookup yields CDR1 SNHLY and CDR2 FYNNEI. The ends lost 6 bases at V and 2 bases at J; junction bases unmatched: 8. The CDR3 is 16 amino acids. The CDR3 DNA reads as TGTGCCAGCAGGAGAGTAGCGGGGGGGCAACAAGAGACCCAGTACTTC. Protein sequence: CASRRVAGGQQETQYF.

V usage is TRBV19 and J usage is TRBJ2-7, with D maybe TRBD2 (5 bases). This CDR3 region has 16 residues. Germline V gene data show CDR1 as LNHDA and CDR2 as SQIVND (reference sequence). V lost 3 bases, J lost 3 bases, and 18 bases lay in between. CDR3 residues: CASSIGLDSLYYEQYF. CDR3 DNA sequence: TGTGCCAGTAGTATTGGTCTGGACTCCTTATACTACGAGCAGTACTTC.

This clone was counted only a few times. The CDR3 reads CASSLLAGRSYNEQFF. CDR3 in DNA: TGTGCCAGCAGCTTATTGGCGGGGCGCTCCTACAATGAGCAGTTCTTC. The J gene is TRBJ2-1, the V gene TRBV11-2; D is perhaps TRBD2 (6 bases). The CDR3 covers 16 residues. From germline, CDR1 is SGHAT and CDR2 FQNNGV. V dropped 2 bases and J dropped 0 bases, with 11 bases sitting between them.

The V and J genes are TRBV7-9 and TRBJ2-7; TRBD1 matches at 9 bases. From germline, CDR1 is SEHNR and CDR2 FQNEAQ (reference sequence). Trimming removed 4 bases from V and 3 bases from J; junction bases left unmatched: 7. The CDR3 is 15 amino acids. CDR3 protein: CASSSLDRGFYEQYF. Written as DNA, the CDR3 is TGTGCCAGCAGCTCGCTCGACAGGGGGTTCTACGAGCAGTACTTC.